Listed here is a single TCR beta chain. Its matching antigen is unknown. Germline CDR1 is KGHSH and CDR2 is LQKENI. CDR3 length equals 15 residues. V was cut by 3 bases and J by 3 bases, with 12 bases left in between. Generated by immunoSEQ multiplex PCR, the TCRdb table keeps only in-frame clones and is missing some. The sample carries around 71,000 clones, around 78% recorded once. This entry comes from a study of OX40 agonist ivuxolimab in advanced cancers. Study-level findings and limits: CD4+ T cells averaged fewer expanded clones than CD8+ T cells. Low clonal expansion, among the lowest seen, marked partial responders at 0.1-3.0 mg/kg.

The chain links TRBV18 to TRBJ1-5, with D hard to call. Sequencing was performed on CD4+ or CD8+ T cells sorted from blood, taken in a trial of the OX40 agonist ivuxolimab. The sequence was obtained from an adult with an advanced solid tumor such as melanoma, head and neck, liver or kidney cancer. The CDR3 loop reads CASSPTKGPNQPQHF. CDR3 nucleotide sequence: TGTGCCAGCTCACCCACGAAAGGGCCCAATCAGCCCCAGCATTTT.